The clone carrying this T cell receptor (beta chain) occurred a few times. This entry comes from a study of early T cells in non-severe SARS-CoV-2 infection. V dropped 1 base and J dropped 0 bases, with 7 bases sitting between them. Germline V lookup: CDR1 KGHSH, CDR2 LQKENI. CDR3 length: 14 residues. Individual cDNA molecules each received unique molecular identifiers attached to them. TCRdb reanalysed the 5' RACE reads using MiXCR and keeps one entry per CDR3 protein. The repertoire holds around 68,000 distinct CDR3 sequences, with around 5.7% as singletons. The clonotype was recovered from an adult who was a healthcare worker with PCR-confirmed SARS-CoV-2 infection or an uninfected control (not recorded which). The specimen was whole blood, collected at baseline. The chain couples TRBV18 to TRBJ2-7, with D unclear. Here the CDR3 reads CASSPQSLSYEQYF. CDR3 bases: TGTGCCAGCTCACCACAATCCCTCTCCTACGAGCAGTACTTC. Full variable domain (remainder filled in from reference TRBV18 and TRBJ2-7): NAGVMQNPRHLVRRRGQEARLRCSPMKGHSHVYWYRQLPEEGLKFMVYLQKENIIDESGMPKERFSAEFPKEGPSILRIQQVVRGDSAAYFCASSPQSLSYEQYFGPGTRLTVT.